This T cell receptor beta chain was obtained from a study of hypomethylating agent response in myelodysplastic syndrome. The wider study: Donors were myelodysplastic syndrome patients: 2 female, eight or nine male. The most frequent mutation was TET2, in about 50% of the 11 patients. General study points: Possible novel MDS antigen recognition by shared GLIPH2 clusters needs experimental validation.

About this clone itself: Antigen specificity is unknown.

The method was immunoSEQ multiplex PCR; TCRdb's version includes in-frame clones alone and lacks a portion of them. The sample yields under 4,000 clones, 82% seen once. Germline V gene sequence: CDR1 MNHEY, CDR2 SVGAGI. V gave up 5 bases and J gave up 3 bases, with 10 bases separating them. The CDR3 consists of 13 residues. The chain links TRBV6-5 to TRBJ1-2, with D possibly TRBD1 on 5 matching bases. Material: bone marrow, obtained before or after starting hypomethylating agent treatment for myelodysplastic syndrome (not recorded which). This receptor was identified in a human donor with myelodysplastic syndrome. The CDR3 loop is CASSDSSHYGYTF. CDR3 coding DNA: TGTGCCAGCAGTGACAGTTCCCACTATGGCTACACCTTC.